The 11 T cell receptor beta chains below were found in one sample sequenced in a study of T cells in Graves' hyperthyroidism and ophthalmopathy. TCR beta CDR3 region amplification was performed from RNA transcripts. The TCR CDR3 was amplified in a first-round RT-PCR using the HTBI primer set. TCRdb analysed the multiplex PCR reads with MiXCR anew, one entry per CDR3 protein. The repertoire includes 380,000 or so distinct CDR3 sequences, approximately 14% of them detected once, and about 22% sits in the top ten. The sample comprised blood. The receptors shown here come from a woman under 40 with Graves' hyperthyroidism.

The V call is TRBV20-1, the J call TRBJ2-5; 8 bases fit TRBD2. CDR1 and CDR2 from the germline V gene are DFQATT and SNEGSKA (reference sequence). The junction had 10 bases not matched to a gene; V was cut back by 2 bases and J by 2 bases. The CDR3 consists of 16 residues. The CDR3 nucleotides read TGCAGTGCTAGACTATTAAGTAGCGGGGATCAAGAGACCCAGTACTTC. The encoded protein is CSARLLSSGDQETQYF.

This chain uses TRBV12-3 or TRBV12-4 with TRBJ2-7; no reliable D call. The CDR3 length is 14 residues. Trimming removed 3 bases from V and 0 bases from J, with 9 bases in between. The CDR3 nucleotides read TGTGCCAGCAGTTTGGATCTGAGCTCCTACGAGCAGTACTTC. Translating gives CASSLDLSSYEQYF.

This chain joins TRBV29-1 and TRBJ2-4, with 8 bases that match TRBD1. The J segment lost 6 bases and the V segment lost 4 bases, leaving 8 bases of the junction unmatched. CDR1 and CDR2 from the germline V gene are SQVTM and ANQGSEA. This CDR3 contains 14 residues. CDR3 bases: TGCAGCGTTGTGGCCGGGACAGGCGGAAACATTCAGTACTTC. Translating gives CSVVAGTGGNIQYF.

As DNA, the CDR3 is TGTGCCAGCAGCCAAGGGTTTAGAGGGCCTATCTACGAGCAGTACTTC. It translates to CASSQGFRGPIYEQYF. The chain couples TRBV14 to TRBJ2-7; D is perhaps TRBD2 (5 bases). CDR3 length: 16 amino acids. The germline V and J ends were trimmed by 1 base and 3 bases, with 16 bases remaining between them. Germline V CDR1 and CDR2: SGHDN, FVKESK.

The chain employs TRBV7-9 and TRBJ1-5, with a tentative D call TRBD1 (6 bases). V gave up 4 bases and J gave up 2 bases, with 9 bases separating them. Germline assignment: CDR1 SEHNR and CDR2 FQNEAQ (reference sequence). This CDR3 region has 14 residues. This CDR3 is CASSSSGGNQPQHF. Here the CDR3 DNA reads TGTGCCAGCAGCTCATCAGGGGGCAATCAGCCCCAGCATTTT. The whole variable domain, remainder taken from reference TRBV7-9 and TRBJ1-5, is DTGVSQNPRHKITKRGQNVTFRCDPISEHNRLYWYRQTLGQGPEFLTYFQNEAQLEKSRLLSDRFSAERPKGSFSTLEIQRTEQGDSAMYLCASSSSGGNQPQHFGDGTRLSIL.

This clonotype showed up just a few times. The chain couples TRBV4-1 to TRBJ2-2; a weak D match, TRBD2 (5 bases). The V end was cut by 1 base, the J end by 3 bases, with 6 bases between. The CDR3 runs to 14 residues. The V gene's germline CDR1 is MGHRA and CDR2 YSYEKL. The CDR3 DNA reads as TGCGCCAGCAGCCAAGCGGGGTACACCGGGGAGCTGTTTTTT. It specifies CASSQAGYTGELFF.

CDR3 DNA sequence: TGTGCCAGCAGGGAGGGACTAGCGGGGGGCTGGGAGCAGTTCTTC. Translation gives CASREGLAGGWEQFF. The genes are TRBV2 and TRBJ2-1; the match to TRBD2 covers 15 bases. The CDR3 has 15 amino acids. V was pared by 6 bases and J by 10 bases, with 7 bases of the junction left unmatched. Germline V gene lookup returns CDR1 SNHLY and CDR2 FYNNEI.

This sequence joins TRBV28 and TRBJ2-1, with 8 bases lining up with TRBD1. Germline V gene data show CDR1 as MDHEN and CDR2 as SYDVKM. CDR3 length: 13 amino acids. The J segment lost 7 bases and the V segment lost 6 bases, leaving 5 bases of the junction unmatched. The CDR3 nucleotides read TGTGCCAGCAGAATGGACAGGGATAATGAGCAGTTCTTC. Amino acid sequence: CASRMDRDNEQFF.

The V and J genes are TRBV29-1 and TRBJ2-7, with D possibly TRBD2 on 5 matching bases. Germline assignment: CDR1 SQVTM and CDR2 ANQGSEA. The CDR3 length is 12 residues. V was shortened by 7 bases and J by 5 bases, with 15 bases between the two germline ends. CDR3 sequence: CSAVPGSDEQYF. CDR3 DNA: TGCAGCGCTGTACCGGGAAGCGACGAGCAGTACTTC.

This clonotype occurred many times. The chain combines TRBV2 with TRBJ1-1, with TRBD1 matching over 7 bases. Germline V gene sequence: CDR1 SNHLY, CDR2 FYNNEI. This CDR3 spans 14 amino acids. Here the CDR3 reads CASVQGRVNTEAFF. Written as DNA, the CDR3 is TGTGCGAGCGTACAGGGGAGGGTGAACACTGAAGCTTTCTTT.

This clonotype was counted between two and nine times. This chain links TRBV30 with TRBJ2-5; D is tentatively TRBD1 or TRBD2 (6 bases each). The CDR3 spans 16 residues. The V end lost 3 bases, the J end lost 5 bases, and 22 bases lay between the germline ends. Germline V gene lookup returns CDR1 GTSNPN and CDR2 SVGIG (reference sequence). The CDR3 here is CAWRKSSGRGPETQYF. The CDR3 DNA reads TGTGCCTGGAGGAAGTCGAGCGGACGGGGGCCGGAGACCCAGTACTTC.